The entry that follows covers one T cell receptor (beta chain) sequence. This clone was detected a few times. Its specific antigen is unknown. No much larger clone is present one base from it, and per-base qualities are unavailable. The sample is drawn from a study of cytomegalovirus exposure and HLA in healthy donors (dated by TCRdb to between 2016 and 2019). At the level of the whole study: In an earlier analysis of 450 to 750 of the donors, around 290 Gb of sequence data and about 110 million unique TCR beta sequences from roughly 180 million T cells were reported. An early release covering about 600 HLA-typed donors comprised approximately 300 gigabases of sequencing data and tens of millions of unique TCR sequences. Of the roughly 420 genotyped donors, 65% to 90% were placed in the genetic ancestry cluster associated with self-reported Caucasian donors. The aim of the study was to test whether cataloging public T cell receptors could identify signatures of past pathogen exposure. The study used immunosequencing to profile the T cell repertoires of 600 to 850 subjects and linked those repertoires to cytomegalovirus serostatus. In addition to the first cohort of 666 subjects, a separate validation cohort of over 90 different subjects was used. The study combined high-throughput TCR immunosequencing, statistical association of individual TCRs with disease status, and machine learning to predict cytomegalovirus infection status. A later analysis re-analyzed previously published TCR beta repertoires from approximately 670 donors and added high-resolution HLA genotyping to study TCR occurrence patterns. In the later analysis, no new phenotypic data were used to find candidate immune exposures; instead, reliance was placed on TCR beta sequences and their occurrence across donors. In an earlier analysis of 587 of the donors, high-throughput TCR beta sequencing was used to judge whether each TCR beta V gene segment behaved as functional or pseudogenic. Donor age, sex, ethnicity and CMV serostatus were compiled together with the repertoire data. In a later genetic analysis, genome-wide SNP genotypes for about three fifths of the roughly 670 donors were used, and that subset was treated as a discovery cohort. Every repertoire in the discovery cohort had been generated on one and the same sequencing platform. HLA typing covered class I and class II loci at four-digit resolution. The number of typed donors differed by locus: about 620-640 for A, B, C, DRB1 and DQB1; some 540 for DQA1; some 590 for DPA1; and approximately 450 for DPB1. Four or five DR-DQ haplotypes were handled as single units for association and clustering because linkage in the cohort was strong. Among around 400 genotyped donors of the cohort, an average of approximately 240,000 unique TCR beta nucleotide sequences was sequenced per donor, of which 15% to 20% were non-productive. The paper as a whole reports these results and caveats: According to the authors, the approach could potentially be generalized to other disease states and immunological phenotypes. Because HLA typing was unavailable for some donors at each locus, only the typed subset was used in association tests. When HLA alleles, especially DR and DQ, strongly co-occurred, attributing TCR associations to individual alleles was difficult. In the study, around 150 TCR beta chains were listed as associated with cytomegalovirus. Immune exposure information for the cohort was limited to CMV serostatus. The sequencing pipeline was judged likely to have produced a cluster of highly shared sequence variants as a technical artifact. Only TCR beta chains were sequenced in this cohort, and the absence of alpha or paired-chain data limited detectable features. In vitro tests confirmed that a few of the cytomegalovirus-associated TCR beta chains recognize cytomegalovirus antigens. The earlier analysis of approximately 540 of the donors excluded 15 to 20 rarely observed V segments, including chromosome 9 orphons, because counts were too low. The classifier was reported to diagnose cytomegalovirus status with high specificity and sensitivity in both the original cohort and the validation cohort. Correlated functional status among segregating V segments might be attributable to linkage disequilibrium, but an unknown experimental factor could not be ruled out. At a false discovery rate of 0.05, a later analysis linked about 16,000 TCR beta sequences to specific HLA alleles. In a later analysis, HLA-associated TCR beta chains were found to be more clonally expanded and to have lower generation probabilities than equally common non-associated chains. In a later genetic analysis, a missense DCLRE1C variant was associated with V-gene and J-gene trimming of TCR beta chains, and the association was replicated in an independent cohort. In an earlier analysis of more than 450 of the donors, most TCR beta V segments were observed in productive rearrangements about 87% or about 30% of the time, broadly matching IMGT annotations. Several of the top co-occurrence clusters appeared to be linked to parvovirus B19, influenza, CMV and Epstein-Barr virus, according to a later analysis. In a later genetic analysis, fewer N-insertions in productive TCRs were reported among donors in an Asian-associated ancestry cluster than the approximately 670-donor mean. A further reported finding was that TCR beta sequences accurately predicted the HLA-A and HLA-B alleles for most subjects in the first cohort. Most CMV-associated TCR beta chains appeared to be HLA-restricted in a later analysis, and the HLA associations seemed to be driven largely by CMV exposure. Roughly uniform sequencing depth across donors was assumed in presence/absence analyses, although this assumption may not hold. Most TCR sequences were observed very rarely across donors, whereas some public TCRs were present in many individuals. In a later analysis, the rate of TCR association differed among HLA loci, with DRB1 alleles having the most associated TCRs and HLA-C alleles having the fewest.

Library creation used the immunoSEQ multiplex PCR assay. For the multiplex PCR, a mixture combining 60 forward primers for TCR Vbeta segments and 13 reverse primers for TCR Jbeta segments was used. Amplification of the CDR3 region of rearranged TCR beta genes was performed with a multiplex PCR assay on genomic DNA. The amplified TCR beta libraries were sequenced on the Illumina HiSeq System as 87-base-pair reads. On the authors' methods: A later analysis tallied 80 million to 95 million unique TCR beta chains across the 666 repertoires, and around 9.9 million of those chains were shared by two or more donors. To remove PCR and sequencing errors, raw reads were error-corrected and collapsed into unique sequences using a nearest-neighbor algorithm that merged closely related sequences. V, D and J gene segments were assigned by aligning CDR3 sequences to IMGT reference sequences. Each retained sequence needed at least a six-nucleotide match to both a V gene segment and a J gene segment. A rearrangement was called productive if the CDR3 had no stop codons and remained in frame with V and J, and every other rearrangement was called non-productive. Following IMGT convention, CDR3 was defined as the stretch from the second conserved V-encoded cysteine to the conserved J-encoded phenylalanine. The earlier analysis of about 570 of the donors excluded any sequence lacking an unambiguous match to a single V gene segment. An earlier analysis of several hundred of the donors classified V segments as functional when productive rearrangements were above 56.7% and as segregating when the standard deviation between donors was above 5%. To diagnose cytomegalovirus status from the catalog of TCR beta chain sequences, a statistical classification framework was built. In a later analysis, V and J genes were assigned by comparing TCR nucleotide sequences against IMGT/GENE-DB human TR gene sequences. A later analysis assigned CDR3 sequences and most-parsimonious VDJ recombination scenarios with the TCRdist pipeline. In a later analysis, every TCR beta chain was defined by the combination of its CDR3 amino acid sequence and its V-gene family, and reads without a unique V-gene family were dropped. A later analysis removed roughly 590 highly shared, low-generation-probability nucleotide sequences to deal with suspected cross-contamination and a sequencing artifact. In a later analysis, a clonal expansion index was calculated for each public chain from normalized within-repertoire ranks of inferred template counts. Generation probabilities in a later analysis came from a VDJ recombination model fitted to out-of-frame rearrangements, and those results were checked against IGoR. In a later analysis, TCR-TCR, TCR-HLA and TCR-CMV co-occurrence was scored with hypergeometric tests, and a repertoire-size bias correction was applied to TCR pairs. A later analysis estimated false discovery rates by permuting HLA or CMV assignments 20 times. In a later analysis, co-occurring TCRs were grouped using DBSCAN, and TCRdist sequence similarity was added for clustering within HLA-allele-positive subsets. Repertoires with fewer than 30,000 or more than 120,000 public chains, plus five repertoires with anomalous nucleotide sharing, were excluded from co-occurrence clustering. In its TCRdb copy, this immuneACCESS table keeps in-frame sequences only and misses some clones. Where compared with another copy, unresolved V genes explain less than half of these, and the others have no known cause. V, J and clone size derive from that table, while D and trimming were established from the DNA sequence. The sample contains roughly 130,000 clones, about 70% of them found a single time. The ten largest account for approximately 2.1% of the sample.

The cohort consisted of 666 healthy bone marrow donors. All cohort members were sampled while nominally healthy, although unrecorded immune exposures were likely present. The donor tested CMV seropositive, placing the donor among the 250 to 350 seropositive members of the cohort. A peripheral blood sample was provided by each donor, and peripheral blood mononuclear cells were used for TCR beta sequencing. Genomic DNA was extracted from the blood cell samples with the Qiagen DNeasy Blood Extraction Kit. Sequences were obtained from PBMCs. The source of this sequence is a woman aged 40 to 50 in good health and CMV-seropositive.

The bases read TGTGCCAGCAGCCTTTTCATGGCCCCGGGGACTGAAGCTTTCTTT. The resulting protein is CASSLFMAPGTEAFF. The V and J genes are TRBV14 and TRBJ1-1; there is no confident call for the D gene. V sheds 4 bases and J sheds 5 bases, leaving 17 bases between their ends. Inclusive of the bounding cysteine and phenylalanine, the CDR3 is 15 residues long. Only CDR3 DNA remains: 45 bases, in frame from the first base. Looking up the germline V gene yields CDR1 SGHDN and CDR2 FVKESK.